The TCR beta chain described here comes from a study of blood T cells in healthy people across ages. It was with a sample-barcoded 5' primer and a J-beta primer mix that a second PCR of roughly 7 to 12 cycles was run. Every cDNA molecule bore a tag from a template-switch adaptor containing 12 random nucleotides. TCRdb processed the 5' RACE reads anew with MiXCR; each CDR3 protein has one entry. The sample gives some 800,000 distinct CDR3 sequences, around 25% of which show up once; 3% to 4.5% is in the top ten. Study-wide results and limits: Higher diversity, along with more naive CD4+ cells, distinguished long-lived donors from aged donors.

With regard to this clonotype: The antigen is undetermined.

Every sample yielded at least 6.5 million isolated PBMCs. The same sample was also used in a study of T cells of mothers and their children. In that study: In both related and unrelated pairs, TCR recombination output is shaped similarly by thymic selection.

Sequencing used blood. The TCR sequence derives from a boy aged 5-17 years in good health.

As DNA, the CDR3 is TGTGCCAGCAGCTTATTGGGGGCGGGGTACCAAGAGACCCAGTACTTC. The encoded protein is CASSLLGAGYQETQYF. V usage is TRBV7-2 and J usage is TRBJ2-5; D may match TRBD1 or TRBD2 (6 bases each). Germline-derived CDR1 and CDR2 are SGHTA and FQGNSA. CDR3 length: 16 residues. Trimming left V 2 bases short and J 0 bases short, with 13 bases between.